This T cell receptor (beta chain) was found in a study of blood T cell repertoires in COVID-19. Study summary: Some COVID-19 samples were acute and others convalescent; all came from the United States, Italy and Spain.

Per the authors' pipeline: Cell counts per sample came from amplifying reference gene primers. Profiled with immunoSEQ multiplex PCR; TCRdb holds only in-frame clones, not every one. That table is the source of V, J and clone size, and D and trimming were worked out from the DNA. The sample holds fewer than 500,000 clones, roughly 90% seen once. CDR1 and CDR2 (germline): LNHDA, SQIVND (reference sequence). The CDR3 is 13 amino acids. The ends lost 4 bases at V and 4 bases at J; junction bases unmatched: 3. The clonotype was recovered from a woman in her thirties with acute or convalescent COVID-19. The sample taken for sequencing was peripheral blood. This chain connects TRBV19 to TRBJ1-2; 7 nucleotides agree with TRBD1. This chain's CDR3 is CASSTRDSYGYTF. CDR3 nucleotides: TGTGCCAGTAGTACACGGGACAGCTATGGCTACACCTTC.